The 20 T cell receptor beta chains in this list originate from one sample, sequenced in a study of blood T cell repertoires in COVID-19. Repertoires were generated with immunoSEQ multiplex PCR, while TCRdb's copy carries only in-frame clones and drops some. In the table there are approximately 230,000 clones, approximately 80% of which are singletons. The sequencing input was peripheral blood. These TCRs come from a man in his thirties or forties with active or convalescent COVID-19.

Only a few counts were recorded for this clone. The chain uses TRBV2 and TRBJ2-1; TRBD2 aligns across 9 bases. Germline V gene sequence: CDR1 SNHLY, CDR2 FYNNEI. The CDR3 extends over 16 amino acids. Losses at the gene ends were 1 base for V and 1 base for J; bases not matched to a gene: 2. The CDR3 region has the DNA TGTGCCAGCAGTGAAGAAGCGGGGGGTTCCTACAATGAGCAGTTCTTC. The encoded protein is CASSEEAGGSYNEQFF.

The V call is TRBV7-9, the J call TRBJ2-5; no clear D gene. This CDR3 has 13 residues. The ends were cut back, 1 base at V and 4 bases at J, with 7 bases in the middle. CDR1 and CDR2 from the germline V gene are SEHNR and FQNEAQ (reference sequence). Written as DNA, the CDR3 is TGTGCCAGCAGCTTAGTAGATAGAGAGACCCAGTACTTC. Its protein product is CASSLVDRETQYF.

The genes are TRBV28 and TRBJ2-6; 7 bases are a match to TRBD2. Trimming removed 3 bases from V and 1 base from J; junction bases left unmatched: 0. Germline V gene lookup returns CDR1 MDHEN and CDR2 SYDVKM. The CDR3 length is 15 residues. CDR3 amino acids: CASSLRGSGANVLTF. CDR3 sequence (DNA): TGTGCCAGCAGTTTGCGGGGGTCTGGGGCCAACGTCCTGACTTTC.

The V call is TRBV4-2, the J call TRBJ1-6; D may be TRBD1 (5 bases). V was shortened by 0 bases and J by 8 bases, with 8 bases between the two germline ends. Germline V gene sequence: CDR1 LGHNA, CDR2 YNFKEQ. The CDR3 is 14 residues long. The DNA of the CDR3 is TGTGCCAGCAGCCAAGAAGGGGTCGATTCACCCCTCCACTTT. Translated, it gives CASSQEGVDSPLHF.

V is TRBV12-3 or TRBV12-4 and J is TRBJ1-4, with D unresolved. CDR3 length: 13 amino acids. Trimming took off 3 bases at V and 5 bases at J, with 7 bases between the two ends. The CDR3 spells CASSFIGNEKLFF. CDR3 DNA: TGTGCCAGCAGTTTTATCGGGAATGAAAAACTGTTTTTT.

This clone was found a few times. The chain links TRBV5-6 to TRBJ1-6; D ambiguous. V gave up 2 bases and J gave up 6 bases, with 9 bases separating them. The CDR3 runs 14 residues. The germline V gene encodes CDR1 SGHDT and CDR2 YYEEEE. The CDR3 sequence is CASSFSGSNSPLHF. The CDR3 DNA is TGTGCCAGCAGCTTCTCGGGGTCTAATTCACCCCTCCACTTT.

The rearrangement uses TRBV4-3 and TRBJ2-3; 8 nucleotides line up with TRBD2. Trimming removed 1 base from V and 6 bases from J; junction bases left unmatched: 6. Germline CDR1 LGHNA, CDR2 YSLEER. This CDR3 is built from 15 residues. The CDR3 DNA follows: TGCGCCAGCAGCCAAGGCCGAGCGGGAGAGGATACGCAGTATTTT. The encoded protein is CASSQGRAGEDTQYF.

This clone was picked up one time. The gene calls are TRBV15 and TRBJ2-2; TRBD1 is a possible D gene (6 bases). The ends were cut back, 3 bases at V and 0 bases at J, with 11 bases in the middle. CDR1 is LNHNV, CDR2 YYDKDF, per germline (reference sequence). This CDR3 is built from 16 residues. The CDR3 loop reads CATSRGRQANTGELFF. Written as DNA, the CDR3 is TGTGCCACCAGCAGGGGAAGACAGGCGAACACCGGGGAGCTGTTTTTT.

V usage is TRBV4-1 and J usage is TRBJ1-6; D not certain. The CDR3 sequence is 14 residues long. Deletions cut 0 bases from V and 9 bases from J, with 9 bases between. Looked up from germline, CDR1 is MGHRA and CDR2 is YSYEKL. CDR3 coding DNA: TGCGCCAGCAGCCAAGACCGTCGAGGTTCACCCCTCCACTTT. It translates to CASSQDRRGSPLHF.

This chain connects TRBV2 to TRBJ2-7, with D possibly TRBD1 on 5 matching bases. Germline lookup yields CDR1 SNHLY and CDR2 FYNNEI. This CDR3 is built from 11 residues. With 6 bases removed from V and 6 bases from J, the gap between germline ends came to 9 bases. The CDR3 coding sequence is TGTGCCAGCAGCAGGGCCGGCGAGCAGTACTTC. As protein: CASSRAGEQYF.

V gene TRBV28 combines with J gene TRBJ1-3; D unresolved. Germline V gives CDR1 MDHEN, CDR2 SYDVKM. V dropped 6 bases and J dropped 2 bases, with 5 bases sitting between them. The CDR3 covers 12 residues. CDR3 bases: TGTGCCAGCAGAAGCACTGGAAACACCATATATTTT. Protein: CASRSTGNTIYF.

V is TRBV10-3 and J is TRBJ2-5; D not resolved. Germline V gene sequence: CDR1 ENHRY, CDR2 SYGVKD. V was pared by 0 bases and J by 2 bases, with 7 bases between. This CDR3 is 14 amino acids long. The CDR3 nucleotides read TGTGCCATCAGTGAGTCGAACAGACAAGAGACCCAGTACTTC. Amino acid sequence: CAISESNRQETQYF.

The chain combines TRBV25-1 with TRBJ2-7, with D tentatively TRBD1 (5 bases). V was cut by 2 bases and J by 5 bases, with 13 bases left in between. CDR3 size: 14 residues. Germline V CDR1 and CDR2: MGHDK, SYGVNS. The CDR3, as DNA: TGTGCCAGCAGTGAAGGGGCAGGGCTGAACGAGCAGTACTTC. It is translated as CASSEGAGLNEQYF.

The V gene is TRBV28, the J gene TRBJ1-6; possibly TRBD1 for D (6 bases). Trimming shortened V by 4 bases and J by 9 bases, and 22 bases separated the two germline ends. Germline V gene data show CDR1 as MDHEN and CDR2 as SYDVKM. The CDR3 runs to 17 residues. This CDR3 is CASSSRPTRDIRSPLHF. CDR3 DNA: TGTGCCAGCAGTTCCAGACCCACACGGGACATCCGTTCACCCCTCCACTTT.

This clone was observed a single time. V and J are TRBV27 and TRBJ2-6; tentative D call: TRBD2 (6 bases). The CDR3 is 18 amino acids. Trimming removed 5 bases from V and 1 base from J, with 18 bases in between. Germline CDR1 reads MNHEY; CDR2 reads SMNVEV (reference sequence). The CDR3 nucleotides read TGTGCCAGCAGTCACCAGTGGGGGGTGGAATCTGGGGCCAACGTCCTGACTTTC. Translated, it gives CASSHQWGVESGANVLTF.

Concerning this clone itself: A read error may produce the germline difference seen at one junction end. The chain is built from TRBV6-5 and TRBJ1-3; D uncertain. This CDR3 has 16 amino acids. In germline, CDR1 is MNHEY, CDR2 SVGAGI. The CDR3 region has the DNA TGTGCCAGCAATTACCGGGAGGTCAACTCTGGAAACACCATATATTTT. Translating it yields CASNYREVNSGNTIYF.

V and J are TRBV2 and TRBJ2-7, with TRBD2 as a possible D gene (6 bases). Germline-derived CDR1 and CDR2 are SNHLY and FYNNEI. CDR3 length: 14 amino acids. The V and J ends lost 5 bases and 4 bases respectively, with 15 bases between them. The CDR3 DNA reads as TGTGCCAGCAGTTGGGACTTGGGGCGATACGAGCAGTACTTC. Protein: CASSWDLGRYEQYF.

The V call is TRBV5-1, the J call TRBJ1-1; D gene uncertain. There are 12 residues in the CDR3. V was clipped by 4 bases and J by 4 bases, with 8 bases between them. Per the germline V gene, CDR1 is SGHRS and CDR2 is YFSETQ. CDR3 amino acids: CASSPRGTEAFF. The CDR3 region has the DNA TGCGCCAGCAGCCCTCGCGGCACTGAAGCTTTCTTT.

The chain recombines TRBV3-1 (or the pseudogene TRBV3-2) with TRBJ1-4; TRBD1 might be the D (6 bases). V lost 6 bases, J lost 7 bases, and 18 bases lay in between. This CDR3 is built from 15 residues. Germline lookup yields CDR1 LGHDT and CDR2 YNNKEL (reference sequence). In DNA, the CDR3 is TGTGCCAGCAGACTCTCAGGGGCCACAACTGAAAAACTGTTTTTT. Translating it yields CASRLSGATTEKLFF.

V and J are TRBV4-2 and TRBJ1-3, with D unclear. In germline, CDR1 is LGHNA, CDR2 YNFKEQ. Trimming pared 0 bases from V and 0 bases from J, leaving 9 bases between. CDR3 length: 16 residues. CDR3 bases: TGTGCCAGCAGCCAAGATTTTGGCACCTCTGGAAACACCATATATTTT. As protein: CASSQDFGTSGNTIYF.